This T cell receptor (beta chain) was captured by sequencing in a study of shared clonotypes between healthy human individuals. Study background: Each donor's CD4 naive and CD4 memory cells filled three plates apiece, CD8 naive two, and CD8 memory one.

J was trimmed by 5 bases and V by 6 bases; bases with no gene match: 12. The CDR3 length is 16 residues. Germline V gene sequence: CDR1 MDHEN, CDR2 SYDVKM. Findings of the study overall: Clonotypes shared by all four donors outscored non-shared clonotypes in generation probability.

Regarding this clone: Its antigen is still unknown.

Healthy adults negative for HIV, lacking recent acute infections or vaccinations, served as donors. A split of CD4+ cells into CD45RA+ naive and CD45RA-negative memory subsets was performed. Only in-frame clones appear in the TCRdb table, and some are missing; sequencing was by immunoSEQ multiplex PCR. Found here are 1.4 million or so clones, just under 99% of them singletons; the top ten hold about 0.35%. This sequence joins TRBV28 and TRBJ2-3; 9 bases are shared with TRBD1. The sequencing input was naive CD4+ T cells sorted from blood. Regarding subset: CD45RA+ positively selected. This sequence originates from a man aged 25-45 years in good health. The CDR3 nucleotides are TGTGCCAGCAGACAATGGACAGGGGATTTGGGAGATACGCAGTATTTT. This sequence encodes CASRQWTGDLGDTQYF.